These 30 T cell receptor beta chains originate from one sample sequenced in a study of blood T cell repertoires in COVID-19. Clones were sequenced by immunoSEQ multiplex PCR, and TCRdb holds only the in-frame ones, with some missing. The sample shows some 250,000 clones, about 81% of them seen only once. The sequencing sample was made of peripheral blood. These receptors all stem from a woman aged 55-69 years with active or convalescent COVID-19.

J is TRBJ1-6 and V is TRBV4-1; D not certain. Germline lookup yields CDR1 MGHRA and CDR2 YSYEKL. The CDR3 spans 19 residues. Trimming removed 0 bases from V and 0 bases from J, with 15 bases in between. The CDR3 nucleotides are TGCGCCAGCAGCCAAGAGAGATCGGCAGCTAGCTCCTATAATTCACCCCTCCACTTT. Residues: CASSQERSAASSYNSPLHF.

A remark on this clone: An end of the junction does not agree with germline; a read error may underlie this. V gene TRBV7-7 combines with J gene TRBJ2-3; 7 bases agree with TRBD1. In germline, CDR1 is SSHAT, CDR2 FNYEAQ (reference sequence). The CDR3 is made up of 16 amino acids. CDR3 in amino acids: CASSLGTPGTADTQYF. The CDR3 DNA reads as TGTGCTAGCAGCTTAGGTACCCCCGGGACAGCAGATACGCAGTATTTT. The variable domain in full, completed from reference TRBV7-7 and TRBJ2-3, reads GAGVSQSPRYKVTKRGQDVTLRCDPISSHATLYWYQQALGQGPEFLTYFNYEAQPDKSGLPSDRFSAERPEGSISTLTIQRTEQRDSAMYRCASSLGTPGTADTQYFGPGTRLTVL.

The chain recombines TRBV7-3 with TRBJ1-2, with 9 bases matching TRBD1. V lost 5 bases to trimming and J lost 4 bases; unmatched junction nucleotides: 5. CDR1 and CDR2 (germline): SGHTA, FQGTGA. The CDR3 is made up of 14 amino acids. CDR3 sequence (DNA): TGTGCCAGCAGCCCGGGACAGGGAGGCTATGGCTACACCTTC. Amino acid sequence: CASSPGQGGYGYTF.

The rearrangement links TRBV6-5 to TRBJ1-4; 7 bases map to TRBD1. CDR1 is MNHEY and CDR2 is SVGAGI in the germline V gene. CDR3 length equals 14 residues. The trim removed 5 bases at V and 8 bases at J, leaving 8 bases unmatched. Here the CDR3 DNA reads TGTGCCAGCAGTCAACAGGGGATTAGGGAAAAACTGTTTTTT. Its translation is CASSQQGIREKLFF.

Ten or more counts support this clone. The chain's CDR3 is CASSAGLAVYNEQFF. The CDR3 nucleotides read TGTGCCAGCAGCGCCGGCCTAGCGGTCTACAATGAGCAGTTCTTC. The chain employs TRBV2 and TRBJ2-1; the match to TRBD2 covers 7 bases. V gave up 6 bases and J gave up 3 bases; unmatched junction bases: 8. Per the germline V gene, CDR1 is SNHLY and CDR2 is FYNNEI. The CDR3 spans 15 residues.

The chain links TRBV5-1 to TRBJ1-2; D is undetermined. CDR1 and CDR2 from the germline V gene are SGHRS and YFSETQ. The V and J ends lost 4 bases and 1 base respectively, with 11 bases between them. This CDR3 spans 14 amino acids. CDR3 residues: CASSPERVNYGYTF. The CDR3, as DNA: TGCGCCAGCAGCCCAGAACGGGTTAACTATGGCTACACCTTC.

This clone has just a few counts. The chain couples TRBV4-1 to TRBJ2-5, with D maybe TRBD2 (5 bases). The germline V gene has CDR1 MGHRA and CDR2 YSYEKL. V shed 1 base and J shed 4 bases, with 16 bases lying between them. This CDR3 has 16 amino acids. DNA of the CDR3: TGCGCCAGCAGCCAAGTGGCGCCTGGGAGTAGAGAGACCCAGTACTTC. This sequence encodes CASSQVAPGSRETQYF.

The chain is built from TRBV7-6 and TRBJ1-2, with D unresolved. The CDR3 is made up of 15 amino acids. V was cut by 2 bases and J by 2 bases, with 12 bases left in between. CDR1 and CDR2 from the germline V gene are SGHVS and FNYEAQ. The DNA of the CDR3 is TGTGCCAGCAGCTTAAGTCAAAGAGGCAACTATGGCTACACCTTC. Its translation: CASSLSQRGNYGYTF.

The chain employs TRBV7-3 and TRBJ1-3; D perhaps matches TRBD1 (5 bases). Germline lookup yields CDR1 SGHTA and CDR2 FQGTGA. There are 15 residues in the CDR3. The V end lost 3 bases, the J end lost 2 bases, and 11 bases lay between the germline ends. CDR3 loop: CASSFQGTPGNTIYF. The CDR3, as DNA: TGTGCCAGCAGCTTCCAGGGAACCCCTGGAAACACCATATATTTT.

CDR3 in amino acids: CASSPQEGVNTEAFF. CDR3 bases: TGTGCCAGCTCACCACAGGAAGGGGTTAACACTGAAGCTTTCTTT. The chain links TRBV18 to TRBJ1-1, with a tentative D call TRBD1 (5 bases). CDR1 is KGHSH, CDR2 LQKENI, per germline. The CDR3 runs to 15 residues. Trimming removed 1 base at V and 2 bases at J, with 11 bases between.

The chain couples TRBV7-6 to TRBJ2-2, with D uncertain. Germline assignment: CDR1 SGHVS and CDR2 FNYEAQ. The CDR3 runs 15 residues. V gave up 5 bases and J gave up 3 bases, with 13 bases separating them. The CDR3 is CASSPSLVYTGELFF. Written as DNA, the CDR3 is TGTGCCAGCAGCCCCTCCCTAGTATACACCGGGGAGCTGTTTTTT.

V gene TRBV19 combines with J gene TRBJ1-1, with 7 nucleotides matching TRBD1. After removal of 7 bases from V and 0 bases from J, the junction contained 5 bases not matched to a gene. CDR1 and CDR2 (germline): LNHDA, SQIVND (reference sequence). This CDR3 has 14 residues. Here the CDR3 reads CASKGGSMNTEAFF. The CDR3, as DNA: TGTGCCAGTAAAGGGGGCAGTATGAACACTGAAGCTTTCTTT.

V gene TRBV30 combines with J gene TRBJ2-5, with TRBD2 as a possible D gene (5 bases). Germline-derived CDR1 and CDR2 are GTSNPN and SVGIG (reference sequence). The CDR3 has 15 amino acids. V lost 5 bases and J 7 bases, leaving 23 bases between the germline ends. For the CDR3, the DNA is TGTGCCTGGGGTCTTCCCGGGGTTAGTGGTCGGACCCAGTACTTC. It yields the protein CAWGLPGVSGRTQYF.

The chain couples TRBV6-5 to TRBJ2-2, with D possibly TRBD2 on 5 matching bases. This CDR3 is built from 11 residues. The V gene lost 6 bases and the J gene lost 7 bases, with 6 bases spanning the gap. Germline CDR1 and CDR2: MNHEY and SVGAGI. The CDR3 bases are TGTGCCAGCAGAGCGGACGGGGAGCTGTTTTTT. Its translation is CASRADGELFF.

The J gene is TRBJ2-3, the V gene TRBV5-1; 12 bases are a match to TRBD2. The CDR3 loop spans 17 amino acids. The germline gives CDR1 SGHRS, CDR2 YFSETQ. Trimming cost V 0 bases and J 1 base; bases outside gene matches: 3. The CDR3 DNA follows: TGCGCCAGCAGCTTGGCTAGCGGGGGGGCCCGCACAGATACGCAGTATTTT. Translation: CASSLASGGARTDTQYF.

The chain recombines TRBV5-1 with TRBJ2-7; D ambiguous. Per the germline V gene, CDR1 is SGHRS and CDR2 is YFSETQ. The CDR3 consists of 12 residues. The germline V and J ends were trimmed by 2 bases and 4 bases, with 7 bases remaining between them. CDR3: CASSFDGYEQYF. The DNA for the CDR3 is TGCGCCAGCAGCTTCGACGGGTACGAGCAGTACTTC.

The chain carries TRBV6-2 or TRBV6-3 and TRBJ2-3, with 10 bases identical to TRBD2. Germline trimming cut 0 bases from V and 4 bases from J; bases unmatched to any gene: 1. The length of the CDR3 is 15 residues. The germline CDR1 and CDR2 sequences are MNHEY and SVGEGT. The CDR3 spells CASSYSGLAPDTQYF. As DNA, the CDR3 is TGTGCCAGCAGTTACTCGGGACTAGCGCCAGATACGCAGTATTTT.

The chain uses TRBV6-5 and TRBJ1-4; 9 bases line up with TRBD1. In germline, CDR1 is MNHEY, CDR2 SVGAGI. The CDR3 is made up of 15 amino acids. Trimming took 2 bases from V and 3 from J; bases not matched to a gene: 1. CDR3 amino acids: CASSYTGGPNEKLFF. The CDR3 region has the DNA TGTGCCAGCAGTTACACAGGGGGCCCTAATGAAAAACTGTTTTTT.

This clone appeared once. The chain recombines TRBV27 with TRBJ2-7; TRBD1 might be the D (6 bases). This CDR3 contains 14 residues. Germline V lookup: CDR1 MNHEY, CDR2 SMNVEV (reference sequence). Trimming removed 7 bases from V and 0 bases from J, with 13 bases in between. The CDR3 is CASTSTGRSYEQYF. The CDR3 nucleotides are TGTGCCAGCACCTCGACAGGACGCTCCTACGAGCAGTACTTC.

This chain connects TRBV5-1 to TRBJ1-1; D is ambiguous. Germline V CDR1 and CDR2: SGHRS, YFSETQ. Between the trimmed V and J ends, which lost 1 base and 0 bases, there was a span of 7 bases. The CDR3 is 14 residues long. CDR3 sequence reads: CASSLPGMNTEAFF. Written as DNA, the CDR3 is TGCGCCAGCAGCTTGCCGGGGATGAACACTGAAGCTTTCTTT.

This sequence joins TRBV16 and TRBJ1-2; D is unresolved. Trimming stripped 0 bases from V and 4 bases from J, with 12 bases between. CDR1 and CDR2 from the germline V gene are KGHSY and FQNENV. The CDR3 has 15 amino acids. The CDR3 spells CASSQSMGSPYGYTF. The CDR3 region has the DNA TGTGCCAGCAGCCAATCGATGGGCAGCCCCTATGGCTACACCTTC.

This clone occurred a few times. This sequence joins TRBV7-8 and TRBJ2-7; D unresolved. The germline gives CDR1 SGHVS, CDR2 FQNEAQ. CDR3 size: 12 residues. Between the trimmed V and J ends, which lost 2 bases and 2 bases, there was a span of 4 bases. As DNA, the CDR3 is TGTGCCAGCAGCTTAACGGCCTACGAGCAGTACTTC. It is translated as CASSLTAYEQYF.

This chain connects TRBV30 to TRBJ2-5, with 15 bases fitting TRBD2. V shed 5 bases, J shed 7 bases, and the junction held 11 bases outside the gene matches. Germline CDR1 is GTSNPN and CDR2 is SVGIG (reference sequence). The CDR3 loop spans 16 amino acids. The CDR3 loop reads CAWGHGLAGGPGTQYF. The CDR3 nucleotides are TGTGCCTGGGGCCACGGACTAGCGGGGGGGCCGGGGACCCAGTACTTC.

This clone was counted once. The chain is built from TRBV19 and TRBJ2-1; 7 bases line up with TRBD2. J gave up 7 bases and V 4 bases, and 22 bases lay outside the gene matches. The CDR3 length is 19 residues. Germline values: CDR1 LNHDA, CDR2 SQIVND (reference sequence). The CDR3 reads CASSKLAPLLAGEGNEQFF. In DNA, the CDR3 is TGTGCCAGTAGTAAACTAGCCCCACTCTTGGCGGGGGAAGGGAATGAGCAGTTCTTC.

This clone was observed a single time. V usage is TRBV6-5 and J usage is TRBJ2-7; 9 nucleotides align to TRBD1. CDR1 MNHEY and CDR2 SVGAGI come from the germline V gene. The CDR3 extends over 15 amino acids. After removal of 6 bases from V and 0 bases from J, the junction contained 6 bases not matched to a gene. The CDR3 nucleotides read TGTGCCAGCAGAACGACAGGGGGGAGCTCCTACGAGCAGTACTTC. This gives the protein CASRTTGGSSYEQYF.

About this clone itself: The same CDR3 can be traced to other DNA sequences in this sample. The chain employs TRBV7-2 and TRBJ1-4; weak D call: TRBD1 (6 bases). Germline values: CDR1 SGHTA, CDR2 FQGNSA. Trimming removed 1 base from V and 8 bases from J, with 14 bases in between. This CDR3 comprises 15 residues. CDR3 DNA sequence: TGTGCCAGCAGCTTAGTAGGGGGAAGAGGGGAAAAACTGTTTTTT. Translation gives CASSLVGGRGEKLFF.

The chain couples TRBV30 to TRBJ1-2, with D unclear. From germline, CDR1 is GTSNPN and CDR2 SVGIG (reference sequence). The CDR3 consists of 15 residues. Trimming shortened V by 3 bases and J by 4 bases, and 18 bases separated the two germline ends. This CDR3 reads CAWRITGGFAYGYTF. CDR3 coding DNA: TGTGCCTGGAGAATCACGGGAGGGTTCGCCTATGGCTACACCTTC.

The chain couples TRBV7-2 to TRBJ1-5; 12 bases are a match to TRBD1. Trimming removed 3 bases from V and 6 bases from J; junction bases left unmatched: 3. Germline-derived CDR1 and CDR2 are SGHTA and FQGNSA. There are 15 residues in the CDR3. CDR3 nucleotide sequence: TGTGCCAGCAGCTTGGGACAGGGGGCCGGTCAGCCCCAGCATTTT. This sequence encodes CASSLGQGAGQPQHF. Variable domain in full (rest from reference TRBV7-2 and TRBJ1-5): GAGVSQSPSNKVTEKGKDVELRCDPISGHTALYWYRQSLGQGLEFLIYFQGNSAPDKSGLPSDRFSAERTGGSVSTLTIQRTQQEDSAVYLCASSLGQGAGQPQHFGDGTRLSIL.

The chain carries TRBV5-1 and TRBJ1-2, with D perhaps matching TRBD1 (6 bases). Germline assignment: CDR1 SGHRS and CDR2 YFSETQ. This CDR3 has 14 amino acids. Trimming took off 4 bases at V and 3 bases at J, with 13 bases between the two ends. CDR3 in amino acids: CASSPRQEDYGYTF. The CDR3 DNA follows: TGCGCCAGCAGCCCCAGACAGGAGGACTATGGCTACACCTTC.

This clone was counted a few times. V is TRBV7-2 and J is TRBJ1-2; the D gene is possibly TRBD1 (6 bases). Germline CDR1 is SGHTA and CDR2 is FQGNSA. Trimming cost V 5 bases and J 8 bases, with 18 bases left between them. The CDR3 is 14 amino acids. The CDR3 loop reads CASSRPDSFTGYTF. CDR3 DNA sequence: TGTGCCAGCAGCCGGCCGGACAGTTTTACCGGCTACACCTTC. Drawing the rest from reference TRBV7-2 and TRBJ1-2, the complete variable domain is GAGVSQSPSNKVTEKGKDVELRCDPISGHTALYWYRQSLGQGLEFLIYFQGNSAPDKSGLPSDRFSAERTGGSVSTLTIQRTQQEDSAVYLCASSRPDSFTGYTFGSGTRLTVV.